The clone carrying this TCR beta chain occurred a few times. Its target is not known. V lost 0 bases to trimming and J lost 7 bases, with 17 bases between them. The germline gives CDR1 SGHRS, CDR2 YFSETQ. The CDR3 has 15 residues. The sample is drawn from a study of cytomegalovirus exposure and HLA in healthy donors. Whole-study results and caveats: Later on, a genetic analysis was performed. It linked a missense variant in DCLRE1C with V- and J-gene trimming of TCR beta. HLA allele associations emerged for about 16,000 TCR beta sequences in a later analysis, at 0.05 false discovery rate. Exclusion applied to some V segments, including TRBV6-2 and TRBV6-3, as they were indistinguishable. High sensitivity and specificity were reportedly achieved when the classifier diagnosed cytomegalovirus status.

PCR primers comprised 60 Vbeta and 13 Jbeta primers. The method was immunoSEQ multiplex PCR; TCRdb's version includes in-frame clones alone and lacks a portion of them. The sample records about 120,000 clones, 70% to 80% being singletons. Sequenced sample: PBMCs. This TCR was sampled from a young man in good health and CMV-seropositive. The V and J genes are TRBV5-1 and TRBJ2-7; D possibly corresponds to TRBD2 (6 bases). CDR3 amino acids: CASSLAAGTSGEQYF. The CDR3 DNA sequence: TGCGCCAGCAGCTTGGCGGCGGGGACTTCGGGAGAGCAGTACTTC.